This T cell receptor (beta chain) is drawn from a study of blood T cells in healthy people across ages. The overall study: About one barcoded TCR beta cDNA was captured per two T cells.

Primed by a sample-barcoded 5' primer and a J-beta primer mix, a second PCR proceeded for 7 to 11 cycles. Every cDNA molecule carried a tag from a template-switch adaptor bearing 12 random nucleotides. One entry per CDR3 protein, called by TCRdb with MiXCR from the 5' RACE reads. The sample includes 650,000 to 1,000,000 distinct CDR3 sequences, approximately 35% of them seen just once. The donors, all healthy, were Caucasians living in Russia, aged about 6 to 90. Trimming left V 1 base short and J 0 bases short, with 21 bases between. This CDR3 region has 19 residues. The sample consisted of blood. The receptor's source is a young man in good health. The chain uses TRBV5-7 and TRBJ2-3; D assignment may be TRBD1 or TRBD2 (5 bases each). TRBV5-7 is marked as an open reading frame, function uncertain. In DNA, the CDR3 is TGTGCCAGCAGCTTGAGGGACCTCGGGCCAACCCGAAGCACAGATACGCAGTATTTT. It encodes CASSLRDLGPTRSTDTQYF.